The 20 T cell receptor beta chains presented below share a single source sample, sequenced in a study of early stage breast cancer tumors. Libraries were prepared by immunoSEQ multiplex PCR; TCRdb keeps only in-frame clonotypes and omits some of them. The sample holds 40,000 to 60,000 clones, 78% seen once. Sequencing was carried out using blood. These receptors all stem from a person in their 40s with breast cancer.

A note on this clone: Relative to the germline gene, one junction end is altered; a read error may explain this. The chain combines TRBV5-1 with TRBJ2-5, with TRBD2 matching over 8 bases. Germline CDR1 is SGHRS and CDR2 is YFSETQ. The CDR3 runs to 16 residues. The CDR3 spells CASRLAGLGGIETQYF. Written as DNA, the CDR3 is TGCGCCAGCCGCTTAGCGGGGTTGGGAGGCATAGAGACCCAGTACTTC. The variable domain in full, completed from reference TRBV5-1 and TRBJ2-5, reads KAGVTQTPRYLIKTRGQQVTLSCSPISGHRSVSWYQQTPGQGLQFLFEYFSETQRNKGNFPGRFSGRQFSNSRSEMNVSTLELGDSALYLCASRLAGLGGIETQYFGPGTRLLVL.

Only one count was recorded for this clone. CDR3 DNA sequence: TGTGCCAGCAGGAGGACAGATGGGTACTATGGCTACACCTTC. Translation gives CASRRTDGYYGYTF. The chain employs TRBV2 and TRBJ1-2; D might be TRBD1 (6 bases). V dropped 6 bases and J dropped 3 bases, with 14 bases sitting between them. Germline V gives CDR1 SNHLY, CDR2 FYNNEI. The length of the CDR3 is 14 residues. Complete variable domain (other parts from reference TRBV2 and TRBJ1-2): EPEVTQTPSHQVTQMGQEVILRCVPISNHLYFYWYRQILGQKVEFLVSFYNNEISEKSEIFDDQFSVERPDGSNFTLKIRSTKLEDSAMYFCASRRTDGYYGYTFGSGTRLTVV.

CDR3 sequence reads: CAISGDRYYGYTF. The CDR3 nucleotides are TGTGCCATCAGTGGGGACAGATACTATGGCTACACCTTC. The rearrangement joins TRBV10-3 to TRBJ1-2; TRBD1 matches at 7 bases. CDR3 size: 13 residues. The germline gives CDR1 ENHRY, CDR2 SYGVKD. Germline trimming cut 4 bases from V and 3 bases from J; bases unmatched to any gene: 2.

The chain carries TRBV5-1 and TRBJ2-3; TRBD2 agrees at 9 bases. The CDR3 is 16 amino acids. Germline V CDR1 and CDR2: SGHRS, YFSETQ. J gave up 0 bases and V 2 bases, and 4 bases lay outside the gene matches. The CDR3: CASSFQAGGSTDTQYF. In DNA form, the CDR3 reads TGCGCCAGCAGCTTCCAGGCGGGAGGGAGCACAGATACGCAGTATTTT. Filled out from reference TRBV5-1 and TRBJ2-3, the complete variable domain reads KAGVTQTPRYLIKTRGQQVTLSCSPISGHRSVSWYQQTPGQGLQFLFEYFSETQRNKGNFPGRFSGRQFSNSRSEMNVSTLELGDSALYLCASSFQAGGSTDTQYFGPGTRLTVL.

J is TRBJ2-2 and V is TRBV6-1, with 8 bases that match TRBD1. This CDR3 has 15 amino acids. V dropped 6 bases and J dropped 2; count of bases not matched to a gene: 5. Looked up from germline, CDR1 is MNHNS and CDR2 is SASEGT. CDR3 amino acids: CASRRTGFNTGELFF. The CDR3 nucleotides are TGTGCCAGCAGAAGGACAGGGTTTAACACCGGGGAGCTGTTTTTT.

The chain uses TRBV6-4 and TRBJ1-3, with 7 bases lining up with TRBD1. Germline V gene lookup returns CDR1 MRHNA and CDR2 SNTAGT. J gave up 0 bases and V 9 bases, and 5 bases lay outside the gene matches. The CDR3 totals 14 residues. The CDR3 here is CARRRGLSGNTIYF. CDR3 bases: TGTGCCAGGCGAAGGGGGCTCTCTGGAAACACCATATATTTT.

This chain connects TRBV5-6 to TRBJ2-1; D remains ambiguous. V lost 3 bases to trimming and J lost 4 bases, with 2 bases between them. The CDR3 extends over 11 amino acids. The V gene's germline CDR1 is SGHDT and CDR2 YYEEEE. The CDR3 sequence is CASSSYNEQFF. CDR3 nucleotides: TGTGCCAGCAGCTCTTACAATGAGCAGTTCTTC.

This chain connects TRBV6-5 to TRBJ1-5; D ambiguous. The CDR3 covers 15 residues. The V and J ends lost 0 bases and 4 bases respectively, with 10 bases between them. Germline CDR1 MNHEY, CDR2 SVGAGI. CDR3 nucleotides: TGTGCCAGCAGTTACTCGGTAGGCGGGAATCAGCCCCAGCATTTT. As protein: CASSYSVGGNQPQHF.

The genes are TRBV4-2 and TRBJ2-3; 15 bases line up with TRBD2. CDR1 and CDR2 from the germline V gene are LGHNA and YNFKEQ. V trimming: 3 bases; J trimming: 8 bases; junction bases outside the gene matches: 9. The CDR3 consists of 17 residues. CDR3 nucleotides: TGTGCCAGCAGCCAGAGACCGGGACTAGCGGGAGGAACTACGCAGTATTTT. This encodes CASSQRPGLAGGTTQYF.

The V gene is TRBV5-4, the J gene TRBJ1-1; 9 bases are shared with TRBD1. Germline-derived CDR1 and CDR2 are SGHNT and YYREEE (reference sequence). The CDR3 is made up of 13 amino acids. Trimming at V came to 4 bases and at J to 4 bases, leaving 2 bases not matched to a gene. The CDR3 region has the DNA TGTGCCAGCAGCCAGACAGGGGGCACTGAAGCTTTCTTT. Its translation is CASSQTGGTEAFF.

The chain has TRBV4-1 and TRBJ2-5; tentatively, D is TRBD2 (5 bases). The ends were cut back, 2 bases at V and 4 bases at J, with 8 bases in the middle. The CDR3 extends over 13 amino acids. CDR1 is MGHRA and CDR2 is YSYEKL in the germline V gene. CDR3 sequence: CASSQTSRETQYF. The CDR3 DNA reads as TGCGCCAGCAGCCAAACTAGTCGAGAGACCCAGTACTTC.

This chain's CDR3 is CASSSNRALGYTF. CDR3 nucleotide sequence: TGCGCCAGCAGCTCCAACAGGGCGTTGGGCTACACCTTC. The V gene is TRBV5-1, the J gene TRBJ1-2, with a possible D match to TRBD1 (6 bases). The CDR3 is made up of 13 amino acids. Trimming stripped 3 bases from V and 8 bases from J, with 14 bases between. The germline V gene encodes CDR1 SGHRS and CDR2 YFSETQ.

V and J are TRBV4-1 and TRBJ2-5; D ambiguous. Per the germline V gene, CDR1 is MGHRA and CDR2 is YSYEKL. Trimming took off 2 bases at V and 0 bases at J, with 13 bases between the two ends. The CDR3 is 16 amino acids. This CDR3 reads CASSQPRAANQETQYF. CDR3 nucleotide sequence: TGCGCCAGCAGCCAACCAAGGGCCGCCAACCAAGAGACCCAGTACTTC.

The chain is built from TRBV29-1 and TRBJ2-7; 10 bases are a match to TRBD1. Germline CDR1 is SQVTM and CDR2 is ANQGSEA. V was clipped by 7 bases and J by 6 bases; unmatched bases: 6. The CDR3 runs 12 residues. For the CDR3, the DNA is TGCAGCGCGGTGACAGGGGGCGGCGAGCAGTACTTC. This gives the protein CSAVTGGGEQYF.

The chain recombines TRBV5-1 with TRBJ2-1; D gene unclear. V was trimmed by 4 bases and J by 5 bases, leaving 16 bases between them. Germline V gene data show CDR1 as SGHRS and CDR2 as YFSETQ. The CDR3 runs to 15 residues. The CDR3 bases are TGCGCCAGCAGCGTATCGTTAAGCCCGAACAATGAGCAGTTCTTC. It yields the protein CASSVSLSPNNEQFF.

This chain uses TRBV9 with TRBJ2-3; D may be TRBD2 (5 bases). The V gene's germline CDR1 is SGDLS and CDR2 YYNGEE. The CDR3 is made up of 14 amino acids. V was clipped by 3 bases and J by 1 base, with 9 bases between them. In DNA, the CDR3 is TGTGCCAGCAGCGCCTCCGGGGGCACAGATACGCAGTATTTT. It encodes CASSASGGTDTQYF.

The chain employs TRBV9 and TRBJ2-7, with a weak D call TRBD2 (5 bases). Germline CDR1 is SGDLS and CDR2 is YYNGEE. V shed 4 bases and J shed 3 bases, with 14 bases lying between them. This CDR3 has 14 residues. For the CDR3, the DNA is TGTGCCAGCAGCTTAAGACCCGGGGTCTACGAGCAGTACTTC. Translating it yields CASSLRPGVYEQYF.

The rearrangement uses TRBV5-1 and TRBJ2-2; D call uncertain. The CDR3 totals 14 residues. Germline CDR1 and CDR2: SGHRS and YFSETQ. The V end was cut by 6 bases, the J end by 0 bases, with 9 bases between. In DNA, the CDR3 is TGCGCCAGCACGGCGTTCGCGAACACCGGGGAGCTGTTTTTT. Translated, it gives CASTAFANTGELFF.

This clone appeared a few times. This rearrangement joins TRBV19 to TRBJ1-1; D is undetermined. The CDR3 loop spans 13 amino acids. The V end lost 6 bases, the J end lost 1 base, and 9 bases lay between the germline ends. In germline, CDR1 is LNHDA, CDR2 SQIVND (reference sequence). CDR3 protein: CASSVTENTEAFF. In DNA form, the CDR3 reads TGTGCCAGTAGCGTTACAGAGAACACTGAAGCTTTCTTT.

V and J are TRBV7-9 and TRBJ2-7, with D unclear. The CDR3 runs 14 residues. In germline, CDR1 is SEHNR, CDR2 FQNEAQ (reference sequence). V lost 1 base, J lost 3 bases, and 10 bases lay in between. The CDR3 DNA sequence: TGTGCCAGCAGCTTAGGGGGATACGGCTACGAGCAGTACTTC. It translates to CASSLGGYGYEQYF.